This T cell receptor (beta chain) was identified during a study of blood T cell repertoires in COVID-19. Looking at the study overall: The study drew acute and convalescent COVID-19 samples from the United States, Italy and Spain.

The method was immunoSEQ multiplex PCR; TCRdb's version includes in-frame clones alone and lacks a portion of them. The sample lists about 260,000 clones, roughly 86% occurring once. V shed 2 bases and J 1 base; nucleotides not matched to a gene: 9. In germline, CDR1 is SNHLY, CDR2 FYNNEI. CDR3 length: 17 residues. The specimen sequenced was peripheral blood. V usage is TRBV2 and J usage is TRBJ2-7, with 9 bases that match TRBD1. The TCR was taken from a woman aged 55-70 years with COVID-19, enrolled during active disease. This chain's CDR3 is CASSERRGQGGSYEQYF. In nucleotides, the CDR3 is TGTGCCAGCAGTGAACGACGGGGACAGGGAGGGTCCTACGAGCAGTACTTC.